Presented here are 27 T cell receptor beta chains from one specimen sequenced in a study of shared clonotypes between healthy human individuals. Only in-frame clones appear in the TCRdb table, and some are missing; sequencing was by immunoSEQ multiplex PCR. The sample shows roughly 2.5 million clones, around 90% of them seen only once. Sequencing was performed on naive CD4+ T cells sorted from blood. Described subset: CD45RA+ positively selected. All receptors derive from a man younger than 35 in good health.

This rearrangement joins TRBV19 to TRBJ1-4; D is unclear. The CDR3 is 15 residues long. The germline gives CDR1 LNHDA, CDR2 SQIVND (reference sequence). Trimming cost V 1 base and J 8 bases, with 14 bases left between them. The CDR3 sequence: CASSIGGRVEEKLFF. The CDR3 region has the DNA TGTGCCAGTAGTATAGGCGGAAGGGTTGAGGAAAAACTGTTTTTT.

This clone was picked up one time. The chain combines TRBV25-1 with TRBJ1-6; 7 bases fit TRBD1. The length of the CDR3 is 14 residues. V lost 5 bases, J lost 9 bases, and 7 bases stayed unmatched. CDR1 and CDR2 from the germline V gene are MGHDK and SYGVNS. In nucleotides, the CDR3 is TGTGCCAGCAGTCAAAGACAGGGAACTTCACCCCTCCACTTT. This gives the protein CASSQRQGTSPLHF.

This chain links TRBV11-3 with TRBJ2-1; no definite D call. The length of the CDR3 is 13 residues. Per germline, CDR1 SGHNT and CDR2 YENEEA. The ends were cut back, 3 bases at V and 9 bases at J, with 12 bases in the middle. CDR3 loop: CASSFSSAVEQFF. The CDR3 DNA reads as TGTGCCAGCAGCTTTTCGTCTGCGGTTGAGCAGTTCTTC.

This chain uses TRBV19 with TRBJ1-1; 7 positions agree with TRBD1. The CDR3 covers 11 residues. V shed 6 bases, J shed 10 bases, and the junction held 5 bases outside the gene matches. Germline values: CDR1 LNHDA, CDR2 SQIVND (reference sequence). CDR3 region: CASREGARAFF. The CDR3 DNA follows: TGTGCCAGTAGAGAGGGGGCTCGAGCTTTCTTT.

About this clone itself: Other DNA sequences within the sample encode an identical CDR3. The rearrangement links TRBV5-6 to TRBJ2-7; tentatively, D is TRBD1 (5 bases). Germline V gene data show CDR1 as SGHDT and CDR2 as YYEEEE. There are 14 residues in the CDR3. V was clipped by 0 bases and J by 4 bases, with 11 bases between them. The CDR3 DNA sequence: TGTGCCAGCAGCTTGGTGCAGGGCCGATACGAGCAGTACTTC. It specifies CASSLVQGRYEQYF.

Comments on this clone: Other DNA sequences from this sample encode an identical CDR3 as well. The chain has TRBV29-1 and TRBJ1-1; D unclear. The CDR3 has 13 amino acids. CDR1 is SQVTM and CDR2 is ANQGSEA in the germline V gene. The V end lost 6 bases, the J end lost 4 bases, and 15 bases lay between the germline ends. The CDR3 region has the DNA TGCAGCGTCGCGGGCCGTTTGAGCACTGAAGCTTTCTTT. The encoded protein is CSVAGRLSTEAFF.

The gene calls are TRBV5-1 and TRBJ2-1; D might be TRBD1 or TRBD2, each matching 6 bases. The germline V gene has CDR1 SGHRS and CDR2 YFSETQ. This CDR3 has 16 residues. V was cut by 4 bases and J by 3 bases, with 17 bases left in between. The CDR3 region is CASSTSGGTIYNEQFF. The CDR3 DNA follows: TGCGCCAGCAGCACCTCCGGGGGCACCATCTACAATGAGCAGTTCTTC.

For this clone: Other DNA sequences within the sample encode an identical CDR3. V usage is TRBV5-4 and J usage is TRBJ2-3; D is perhaps TRBD2 (5 bases). In germline, CDR1 is SGHNT, CDR2 YYREEE (reference sequence). The CDR3 is 13 residues long. V lost 4 bases, J lost 2 bases, and 8 bases lay in between. The CDR3 is CASSLDSTDTQYF. The CDR3 nucleotides read TGTGCCAGCAGCCTGGACTCCACAGATACGCAGTATTTT. The variable domain in full, with the rest retrieved from reference TRBV5-4 and TRBJ2-3, is ETGVTQSPTHLIKTRGQQVTLRCSSQSGHNTVSWYQQALGQGPQFIFQYYREEENGRGNFPPRFSGLQFPNYSSELNVNALELDDSALYLCASSLDSTDTQYFGPGTRLTVL.

The gene calls are TRBV5-1 and TRBJ2-5; the D is unclear. This CDR3 spans 15 amino acids. The germline gives CDR1 SGHRS, CDR2 YFSETQ. V dropped 3 bases and J dropped 5 bases, with 17 bases sitting between them. CDR3 protein: CASSSGGVLGETQYF. Here the CDR3 DNA reads TGCGCCAGCAGCTCCGGTGGGGTCCTGGGGGAGACCCAGTACTTC.

The CDR3 bases are TGTGCCAGCAGCCAAGGGCAGAATCAGCCCCAGCATTTT. Protein product: CASSQGQNQPQHF. J is TRBJ1-5 and V is TRBV14; D call uncertain. CDR1 and CDR2 from the germline V gene are SGHDN and FVKESK. The length of the CDR3 is 13 residues. V lost 1 base and J 4 bases, leaving 5 bases between the germline ends.

This clone was seen just once. Other DNA sequences of this sample code for an identical CDR3. The DNA of the CDR3 is TGTGCCAGCAGTCAACAGGGGAACACTGAAGCTTTCTTT. Protein: CASSQQGNTEAFF. The chain carries TRBV6-1 and TRBJ1-1; TRBD1 is a possible D gene (6 bases). This CDR3 contains 13 residues. V was trimmed by 5 bases and J by 1 base, leaving 8 bases between them. The germline gives CDR1 MNHNS, CDR2 SASEGT.

The rearrangement uses TRBV2 and TRBJ1-6; possible D gene TRBD1, 6 bases. V was cut by 7 bases and J by 6 bases, with 16 bases left in between. Looked up from germline, CDR1 is SNHLY and CDR2 is FYNNEI. There are 15 residues in the CDR3. The CDR3 is CASKSSDSFNSPLHF. The CDR3 nucleotides read TGTGCCAGCAAGTCGTCGGACAGTTTTAATTCACCCCTCCACTTT.

CDR3 region: CASSLFAGGMNTQYF. The CDR3 DNA sequence: TGTGCCAGCAGCTTATTCGCGGGAGGTATGAATACGCAGTATTTT. The rearrangement links TRBV7-2 to TRBJ2-3; 8 positions match TRBD2. V dropped 2 bases and J dropped 7; count of bases not matched to a gene: 8. Germline V gives CDR1 SGHTA, CDR2 FQGNSA. The CDR3 runs 15 residues.

This sequence joins TRBV6-1 and TRBJ1-2; no clear D. The germline V and J ends were trimmed by 2 bases and 6 bases, with 10 bases remaining between them. This CDR3 spans 13 amino acids. The germline CDR1 and CDR2 sequences are MNHNS and SASEGT. CDR3 nucleotides: TGTGCCAGCAGTGAAAATTGGGTTGATGGCTACACCTTC. Residues: CASSENWVDGYTF.

This sequence joins TRBV6-5 and TRBJ1-6, with no clear D. This CDR3 has 12 residues. V was cut by 4 bases and J by 8 bases, with 6 bases left in between. The germline CDR1 and CDR2 sequences are MNHEY and SVGAGI. The CDR3 region is CASSFNYSPLHF. CDR3 DNA sequence: TGTGCCAGCAGTTTCAACTATTCACCCCTCCACTTT.

This clone was picked up a small number of times. This chain connects TRBV18 to TRBJ1-4; TRBD1 matches 7 bases. V was pared by 3 bases and J by 4 bases, with 8 bases of the junction left unmatched. This CDR3 has 16 residues. The germline V gene encodes CDR1 KGHSH and CDR2 LQKENI. In nucleotides, the CDR3 is TGTGCCAGCTCACCCCGAACAGGGGACGGTAATGAAAAACTGTTTTTT. Protein sequence: CASSPRTGDGNEKLFF.

This clone was seen once. The chain employs TRBV4-1 and TRBJ1-2; 7 bases fit TRBD1. V shed 0 bases and J 4 bases; nucleotides not matched to a gene: 14. The CDR3 is 18 residues long. In germline, CDR1 is MGHRA, CDR2 YSYEKL. The CDR3 region is CASSQDRLGDRGLYGYTF. The CDR3 DNA reads as TGCGCCAGCAGCCAAGATCGTCTTGGGGACAGAGGGCTCTATGGCTACACCTTC.

This clone was recorded only once. The rearrangement uses TRBV6-6 and TRBJ1-1; 7 bases are shared with TRBD1. The germline V gene encodes CDR1 MNHNY and CDR2 SVGAGI (reference sequence). V gave up 5 bases and J gave up 3 bases; unmatched junction bases: 9. The CDR3 consists of 15 residues. CDR3 coding DNA: TGTGCCAGCAGTCGGACAGGCCTAGGGGACACTGAAGCTTTCTTT. Amino acids: CASSRTGLGDTEAFF.

The chain has TRBV5-1 and TRBJ2-4, with D maybe TRBD1 (6 bases). Germline V gene data show CDR1 as SGHRS and CDR2 as YFSETQ. V shed 2 bases and J shed 0 bases, with 18 bases lying between them. The length of the CDR3 is 18 residues. CDR3 in DNA: TGCGCCAGCAGCTTCCCCCAATCAGGGGATCTAGCCAAAAACATTCAGTACTTC. This gives the protein CASSFPQSGDLAKNIQYF.

In DNA form, the CDR3 reads TGCGCCAGCAGCCCCCACCGCGACAGGAGCCGCACAGATACGCAGTATTTT. It encodes CASSPHRDRSRTDTQYF. The genes are TRBV4-1 and TRBJ2-3, with D possibly being TRBD1 (6 bases). The germline gives CDR1 MGHRA, CDR2 YSYEKL. This CDR3 has 17 amino acids. The V and J ends lost 4 bases and 1 base respectively, with 18 bases between them.

This clone is a singleton in its sample. The rearrangement uses TRBV6-5 and TRBJ2-3, with 11 bases matching TRBD2. Trimming cost V 6 bases and J 6 bases; bases outside gene matches: 5. Looked up from germline, CDR1 is MNHEY and CDR2 is SVGAGI. This CDR3 is 14 amino acids long. The CDR3 sequence is CASSSLAGVDTQYF. CDR3 DNA: TGTGCCAGCAGCTCACTAGCGGGAGTGGATACGCAGTATTTT.

The V and J genes are TRBV5-6 and TRBJ1-5, with D possibly matching TRBD1 (5 bases). In germline, CDR1 is SGHDT, CDR2 YYEEEE. The CDR3 is 15 residues long. Trimming removed 0 bases at V and 4 bases at J, with 11 bases between. The DNA for the CDR3 is TGTGCCAGCAGCTTGGCAGTGGGGGGGAATCAGCCCCAGCATTTT. Amino acids: CASSLAVGGNQPQHF.

This clone has just one count. This sample also contains other DNA sequences that code for the same CDR3. This chain connects TRBV30 to TRBJ2-2; D call uncertain. Germline V gene lookup returns CDR1 GTSNPN and CDR2 SVGIG (reference sequence). The CDR3 consists of 12 residues. With 3 bases removed from V and 1 base from J, the gap between germline ends came to 3 bases. CDR3 in DNA: TGTGCCTGGAGCCTGAACACCGGGGAGCTGTTTTTT. This codes for CAWSLNTGELFF.

CDR3 amino acids: CASSYSALVNTEAFF. CDR3 sequence (DNA): TGTGCCAGCAGTTACTCCGCTTTAGTGAACACTGAAGCTTTCTTT. V gene TRBV6-5 combines with J gene TRBJ1-1; D remains ambiguous. The germline CDR1 and CDR2 sequences are MNHEY and SVGAGI. The V and J ends lost 0 bases and 0 bases respectively, with 8 bases between them. CDR3 size: 15 residues.

The V gene is TRBV5-1, the J gene TRBJ2-3, with 7 bases identical to TRBD1. The CDR3 runs to 14 residues. The germline V gene encodes CDR1 SGHRS and CDR2 YFSETQ. With V trimmed by 4 bases and J by 6 bases, 8 bases remained unmatched. The CDR3 region has the DNA TGCGCCAGCAGCATAGACAGGGTATCGGATACGCAGTATTTT. Protein sequence: CASSIDRVSDTQYF. The full variable domain, in which reference TRBV5-1 and TRBJ2-3 provide the parts outside the CDR3, is KAGVTQTPRYLIKTRGQQVTLSCSPISGHRSVSWYQQTPGQGLQFLFEYFSETQRNKGNFPGRFSGRQFSNSRSEMNVSTLELGDSALYLCASSIDRVSDTQYFGPGTRLTVL.

This chain connects TRBV6-1 to TRBJ2-6; D remains unclear. Germline-derived CDR1 and CDR2 are MNHNS and SASEGT. V lost 7 bases and J lost 2, with 3 bases in between. The CDR3 consists of 12 residues. In DNA, the CDR3 is TGTGCCAGCAACCCTGGGGCCAACGTCCTGACTTTC. Its translation: CASNPGANVLTF.

The genes are TRBV28 and TRBJ2-7; 10 bases are shared with TRBD2. After removal of 2 bases from V and 3 bases from J, the junction contained 7 bases not matched to a gene. The length of the CDR3 is 16 residues. The germline V gene has CDR1 MDHEN and CDR2 SYDVKM. Written as DNA, the CDR3 is TGTGCCAGCAGTTTAGTCAAACCTAGCGGGGGCTACGAGCAGTACTTC. Protein: CASSLVKPSGGYEQYF.